This T cell receptor beta chain was captured in a study of T-cell memory formation after mild COVID-19. One entry per CDR3 protein, called by TCRdb with MiXCR from the 5' RACE reads. The sample shows just under 550,000 distinct CDR3 sequences, roughly 20% of them seen only once. In its sample, this clonotype was seen a few times. Germline V gene lookup returns CDR1 SGHTA and CDR2 FQGNSA. With 5 bases removed from V and 0 bases from J, the gap between germline ends came to 17 bases. The CDR3 is 17 amino acids. The sample was PBMCs or a T cell subset sorted from them (not recorded which). The genes are TRBV7-2 and TRBJ1-3; D uncertain. The receptor's source is an adult woman who had mild COVID-19 (a few samples of this study predate the infection). Cell type and time point are not known. CDR3 sequence reads: CASSLRPFTFSGNTIYF. The CDR3 DNA reads TGTGCCAGCAGCCTAAGGCCATTTACTTTCTCTGGAAACACCATATATTTT.